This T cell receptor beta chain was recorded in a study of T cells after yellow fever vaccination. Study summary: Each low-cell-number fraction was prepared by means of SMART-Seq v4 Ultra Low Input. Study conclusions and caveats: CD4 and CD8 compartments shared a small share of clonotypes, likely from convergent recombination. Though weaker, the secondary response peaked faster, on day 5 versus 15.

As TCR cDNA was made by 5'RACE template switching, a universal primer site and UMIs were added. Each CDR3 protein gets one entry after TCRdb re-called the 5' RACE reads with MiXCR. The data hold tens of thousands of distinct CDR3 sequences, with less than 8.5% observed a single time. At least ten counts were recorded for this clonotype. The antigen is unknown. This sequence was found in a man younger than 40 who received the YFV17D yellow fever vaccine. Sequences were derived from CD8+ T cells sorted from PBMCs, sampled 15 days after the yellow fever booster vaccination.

CDR3 protein: CASSRTQGTEAFF. The DNA of the CDR3 is TGTGCCAGCAGCCGAACTCAGGGGACTGAAGCTTTCTTT. V gene TRBV6-2 or TRBV6-3 combines with J gene TRBJ1-1; tentatively, D is TRBD1 (6 bases). Trimming took off 6 bases at V and 5 bases at J, with 13 bases between the two ends. Germline values: CDR1 MNHEY, CDR2 SVGEGT. This CDR3 contains 13 residues.